This T cell receptor beta chain was recorded in a study of blood T cells in healthy people across ages. Notes on the study in general: Per million T cells, the diversity of TCR beta decreased roughly linearly as age advanced. What prevented conclusive comparison of naive and antigen-experienced cells was that PBMCs were unsorted.

The CDR3 is made up of 13 amino acids. Germline V lookup: CDR1 SGHAT, CDR2 FQNNGV. V lost 0 bases and J lost 10, with 12 bases in between. This clonotype was detected a few times. Its target is unknown. This may be a read error: a much more frequent sequence differs by one nucleotide. Each donor gave roughly 9.1 milliliters of peripheral blood. Using a J-beta primer mix together with a sample-barcoded 5' primer, a second PCR was run for roughly 6 to 12 cycles. TCRdb re-analysed the 5' RACE reads in MiXCR, keeping a single row per CDR3 protein. The data contain around 710,000 distinct CDR3 sequences, roughly 43% of them singletons.

The J gene is TRBJ1-1, the V gene TRBV11-2; D might be TRBD1 (5 bases). This TCR derives from a woman aged 60-70 years in good health. The sample taken for sequencing was blood. The CDR3 nucleotides read TGTGCCAGCAGCTTAGAGGCGGGGCGCGGAGCTTTCTTT. Its protein product is CASSLEAGRGAFF.